The 28 T cell receptor beta chains below were found in one sample sequenced in a study of blood T cell repertoires in COVID-19. The table came from immunoSEQ multiplex PCR; TCRdb's copy has only in-frame clones and leaves some out. The data show approximately 140,000 clones, approximately 81% seen once. The material sequenced was peripheral blood. The origin of the receptors is a man in his 60s with acute or convalescent COVID-19.

The chain employs TRBV5-4 and TRBJ1-1; 10 nucleotides align to TRBD1. V lost 3 bases and J lost 7; bases outside the gene matches: 3. This CDR3 is 13 amino acids long. CDR1 SGHNT and CDR2 YYREEE come from the germline V gene (reference sequence). In DNA, the CDR3 is TGTGCCAGCAGCTCAGGGACAGGGGATGAAGCTTTCTTT. Amino acid sequence: CASSSGTGDEAFF.

The rearrangement links TRBV5-6 to TRBJ2-5; 9 positions match TRBD1. Germline-derived CDR1 and CDR2 are SGHDT and YYEEEE. The CDR3 totals 16 residues. The junction had 5 bases not matched to a gene; V was cut back by 1 base and J by 1 base. The CDR3 sequence is CASSLWGDRAQETQYF. For the CDR3, the DNA is TGTGCCAGCAGCTTGTGGGGGGACAGGGCCCAAGAGACCCAGTACTTC.

This clone was found many times. This same CDR3 is encoded by further DNA sequences in the sample. This chain uses TRBV19 with TRBJ1-2; 7 nucleotides match TRBD1. In germline, CDR1 is LNHDA, CDR2 SQIVND (reference sequence). Trimming removed 4 bases from V and 5 bases from J; junction bases left unmatched: 1. The length of the CDR3 is 12 residues. CDR3 in DNA: TGTGCCAGTAGTAGGACAGGTTATGGCTACACCTTC. It is translated as CASSRTGYGYTF.

The chain carries TRBV5-1 and TRBJ2-7; TRBD2 matches 13 bases. Germline assignment: CDR1 SGHRS and CDR2 YFSETQ. Trimming at V came to 4 bases and at J to 5 bases, leaving 6 bases not matched to a gene. This CDR3 is built from 15 residues. The CDR3: CASSPGLAGADEQYF. In DNA, the CDR3 is TGCGCCAGCAGCCCAGGACTAGCGGGAGCTGACGAGCAGTACTTC.

The chain joins TRBV7-3 to TRBJ2-1; 9 bases match TRBD2. Per germline, CDR1 SGHTA and CDR2 FQGTGA. V dropped 6 bases and J dropped 8; count of bases not matched to a gene: 14. The CDR3 is 16 amino acids. The chain's CDR3 is CASSVGRAGGPDEQFF. The CDR3 region has the DNA TGTGCCAGCAGTGTCGGCCGTGCGGGGGGGCCGGATGAGCAGTTCTTC.

The chain recombines TRBV29-1 with TRBJ2-5, with a tentative D call TRBD2 (6 bases). Trimming pared 7 bases from V and 1 base from J, leaving 19 bases between. The CDR3 spans 15 residues. Germline assignment: CDR1 SQVTM and CDR2 ANQGSEA. The CDR3 sequence is CSAAGGSAGQETQYF. The CDR3 nucleotides are TGCAGCGCTGCCGGGGGTTCAGCAGGCCAAGAGACCCAGTACTTC.

CDR3 amino acids: CASSLNLLAGADTQYF. The CDR3 nucleotides read TGTGCCAGCAGCTTAAATCTGCTAGCGGGGGCAGATACGCAGTATTTT. The chain is built from TRBV7-3 and TRBJ2-3, with 10 nucleotides matching TRBD2. CDR3 length: 16 amino acids. The V segment lost 1 base and the J segment 4 bases; nucleotides outside the gene matches: 5. Germline V gene sequence: CDR1 SGHTA, CDR2 FQGTGA.

The chain employs TRBV9 and TRBJ2-3, with D possibly being TRBD2 (5 bases). V lost 1 base, J lost 3 bases, and 12 bases lay in between. This CDR3 comprises 15 residues. The germline gives CDR1 SGDLS, CDR2 YYNGEE. The CDR3 is CASSVLGDRTDTQYF. The CDR3 region has the DNA TGTGCCAGCAGCGTACTGGGAGACCGGACAGATACGCAGTATTTT.

The rearrangement uses TRBV5-4 and TRBJ2-7, with TRBD1 identical over 7 bases. Germline trimming cut 0 bases from V and 7 bases from J; bases unmatched to any gene: 7. Germline loops: CDR1 SGHNT, CDR2 YYREEE (reference sequence). The CDR3 is 14 amino acids. CDR3: CASSLGEGAREQYF. CDR3 bases: TGTGCCAGCAGCTTGGGAGAGGGGGCGCGGGAGCAGTACTTC.

V gene TRBV24-1 combines with J gene TRBJ2-5, with TRBD1 identical over 7 bases. The length of the CDR3 is 17 residues. The trim removed 4 bases at V and 1 base at J, leaving 11 bases unmatched. Germline lookup yields CDR1 KGHDR and CDR2 SFDVKD. In DNA, the CDR3 is TGTGCCACCAGTGACGCCCGACAGGGTGGGGTCCAAGAGACCCAGTACTTC. Translating it yields CATSDARQGGVQETQYF.

The chain uses TRBV2 and TRBJ2-7, with 12 bases lining up with TRBD2. The CDR3 sequence is 16 residues long. CDR1 SNHLY and CDR2 FYNNEI come from the germline V gene. Unmatched junction bases numbered 16, after V lost 9 bases and J lost 7 bases. The CDR3 nucleotides read TGTGCCAGGAGCGGGGTGTGGACTAGCGGGGTTGGTGAGCAGTACTTC. Its protein is CARSGVWTSGVGEQYF.

This clone was recorded once. This chain uses TRBV3-1 (or the pseudogene TRBV3-2) with TRBJ1-1; 7 bases are shared with TRBD1. The CDR3 has 14 residues. Per germline, CDR1 LGHDT and CDR2 YNNKEL (reference sequence). The V segment lost 4 bases and the J segment 1 base; nucleotides outside the gene matches: 3. CDR3 in amino acids: CASSRTGKNTEAFF. The CDR3 nucleotides are TGTGCCAGCAGCCGGACAGGCAAGAACACTGAAGCTTTCTTT.

The V call is TRBV6-2 or TRBV6-3, the J call TRBJ1-2, with TRBD1 matching over 8 bases. Germline V gene lookup returns CDR1 MNHEY and CDR2 SVGEGT. V shed 1 base and J 2 bases; nucleotides not matched to a gene: 9. The CDR3 has 17 amino acids. The CDR3 sequence is CASSYFGTGLINYGYTF. The CDR3 DNA reads as TGTGCCAGCAGTTACTTTGGGACAGGCCTCATAAACTATGGCTACACCTTC.

This chain uses TRBV28 with TRBJ2-2; D is perhaps TRBD1 (7 bases). The ends were cut back, 6 bases at V and 2 bases at J, with 13 bases in the middle. In germline, CDR1 is MDHEN, CDR2 SYDVKM. CDR3 length equals 15 residues. The CDR3 sequence is CASSLGGGNTGELFF. Here the CDR3 DNA reads TGTGCCAGCAGCCTAGGAGGGGGCAACACCGGGGAGCTGTTTTTT.

J is TRBJ2-5 and V is TRBV2; 14 nucleotides match TRBD2. Germline-derived CDR1 and CDR2 are SNHLY and FYNNEI. The CDR3 sequence is 15 residues long. V was clipped by 6 bases and J by 7 bases; unmatched bases: 7. The CDR3 loop is CASRPGTSGSGTQYF. In nucleotides, the CDR3 is TGTGCCAGCAGACCCGGGACTAGCGGGAGTGGGACCCAGTACTTC.

The V call is TRBV5-5, the J call TRBJ2-7; 9 nucleotides line up with TRBD2. CDR3 length: 14 amino acids. Germline CDR1 is SGHKS and CDR2 is YYEKEE (reference sequence). Trimming cost V 2 bases and J 3 bases; bases outside gene matches: 3. The CDR3 region is CASSLRREGYEQYF. Written as DNA, the CDR3 is TGTGCCAGCAGCTTACGGCGGGAGGGCTACGAGCAGTACTTC.

The rearrangement uses TRBV19 and TRBJ2-7, with D uncertain. The V gene lost 3 bases and the J gene lost 6 bases, with 18 bases spanning the gap. The length of the CDR3 is 15 residues. Germline values: CDR1 LNHDA, CDR2 SQIVND (reference sequence). Here the CDR3 reads CASSIISGESPEQYF. CDR3 nucleotide sequence: TGTGCCAGTAGTATCATCAGTGGAGAGAGTCCCGAGCAGTACTTC.

For the CDR3, the DNA is TGTGCCAGCAGCTTAGAAGGTAGCGGGAGGGCCATAAATGAGCAGTTCTTC. It codes for CASSLEGSGRAINEQFF. This chain joins TRBV7-9 and TRBJ2-1; TRBD2 matches 11 bases. The CDR3 runs 17 residues. The trim removed 1 base at V and 7 bases at J, leaving 9 bases unmatched. Germline V gene sequence: CDR1 SEHNR, CDR2 FQNEAQ (reference sequence). Variable domain in full (rest from reference TRBV7-9 and TRBJ2-1): DTGVSQNPRHKITKRGQNVTFRCDPISEHNRLYWYRQTLGQGPEFLTYFQNEAQLEKSRLLSDRFSAERPKGSFSTLEIQRTEQGDSAMYLCASSLEGSGRAINEQFFGPGTRLTVL.

This chain connects TRBV5-1 to TRBJ2-3; TRBD2 aligns across 9 bases. The length of the CDR3 is 20 residues. The germline V gene encodes CDR1 SGHRS and CDR2 YFSETQ. V was pared by 0 bases and J by 7 bases, with 21 bases of the junction left unmatched. The CDR3 reads CASSLAPSGAPDKLLNTQYF. The CDR3 DNA sequence: TGCGCCAGCAGCTTGGCTCCTAGCGGGGCCCCGGATAAACTACTTAATACGCAGTATTTT.

This clone has only a few counts. The V call is TRBV7-9, the J call TRBJ1-5; D is uncertain. V gave up 9 bases and J gave up 0 bases, with 9 bases separating them. The CDR3 spans 13 residues. Germline assignment: CDR1 SEHNR and CDR2 FQNEAQ (reference sequence). Here the CDR3 reads CASGEYSNQPQHF. CDR3 bases: TGTGCCAGTGGGGAGTATAGCAATCAGCCCCAGCATTTT.

V usage is TRBV5-1 and J usage is TRBJ2-1; the match to TRBD1 covers 8 bases. CDR1 and CDR2 (germline): SGHRS, YFSETQ. The CDR3 is 16 residues long. With V trimmed by 0 bases and J by 9 bases, 11 bases remained unmatched. CDR3 in DNA: TGCGCCAGCAGCTTGGCAGTGGGGACAGGATCTCCTGAGCAGTTCTTC. Its translation is CASSLAVGTGSPEQFF.

The chain joins TRBV5-4 to TRBJ2-5; TRBD1 agrees at 12 bases. Trimming at V came to 4 bases and at J to 7 bases, leaving 8 bases not matched to a gene. CDR3 size: 15 residues. The germline CDR1 and CDR2 sequences are SGHNT and YYREEE (reference sequence). The CDR3 reads CASSPGQGASWTQYF. In DNA form, the CDR3 reads TGTGCCAGCAGCCCGGGACAGGGGGCGAGCTGGACCCAGTACTTC.

This clone has more than one count but fewer than ten. V is TRBV12-3 or TRBV12-4 and J is TRBJ1-3, with a tentative D call TRBD1 (5 bases). The CDR3 consists of 13 residues. Trimming stripped 7 bases from V and 4 bases from J, with 11 bases between. The CDR3 sequence is CASTRGEGNTIYF. The CDR3 DNA reads as TGTGCCAGCACCCGGGGGGAAGGAAACACCATATATTTT.

This clone was recorded only once. The V gene is TRBV2, the J gene TRBJ2-2, with D tentatively TRBD2 (6 bases). The CDR3 is 13 amino acids. Per germline, CDR1 SNHLY and CDR2 FYNNEI. Deletions cut 6 bases from V and 7 bases from J, with 12 bases between. The CDR3 DNA reads TGTGCCAGCAGGGAGAAGGGACTCGGGGAGCTGTTTTTT. This encodes CASREKGLGELFF.

This chain connects TRBV5-4 to TRBJ1-2; 10 bases fit TRBD1. Germline V gene data show CDR1 as SGHNT and CDR2 as YYREEE (reference sequence). Trimming at V came to 0 bases and at J to 7 bases, leaving 9 bases not matched to a gene. This CDR3 spans 16 amino acids. The CDR3 sequence: CASSLASGQGPGGYTF. The DNA of the CDR3 is TGTGCCAGCAGCTTGGCCTCGGGACAGGGGCCCGGTGGCTACACCTTC.

In its sample, this clone was seen once. The chain joins TRBV14 to TRBJ1-4; TRBD1 agrees at 8 bases. J gave up 8 bases and V 2 bases, and 7 bases lay outside the gene matches. Germline CDR1 is SGHDN and CDR2 is FVKESK. The CDR3 is 15 amino acids. This CDR3 reads CASSQYGTGFEKLFF. CDR3 sequence (DNA): TGTGCCAGCAGCCAATACGGGACAGGCTTCGAAAAACTGTTTTTT.

This chain links TRBV28 with TRBJ1-1; D gene unclear. In germline, CDR1 is MDHEN, CDR2 SYDVKM. The CDR3 has 12 residues. The V and J ends lost 4 bases and 6 bases respectively, with 9 bases between them. The CDR3 sequence is CASSSVLAEAFF. The CDR3 nucleotides read TGTGCCAGCAGTTCGGTGCTCGCTGAAGCTTTCTTT.

The V and J genes are TRBV7-9 and TRBJ1-1; the D is unclear. The CDR3 covers 18 residues. Trimming removed 2 bases from V and 0 bases from J, with 19 bases in between. In germline, CDR1 is SEHNR, CDR2 FQNEAQ (reference sequence). The CDR3 DNA reads TGTGCCAGCAGCTTAAGTCGAGGTGTGCGGGGAATGAACACTGAAGCTTTCTTT. This codes for CASSLSRGVRGMNTEAFF. Using reference TRBV7-9 and TRBJ1-1 for the parts outside the CDR3, the full variable domain is DTGVSQNPRHKITKRGQNVTFRCDPISEHNRLYWYRQTLGQGPEFLTYFQNEAQLEKSRLLSDRFSAERPKGSFSTLEIQRTEQGDSAMYLCASSLSRGVRGMNTEAFFGQGTRLTVV.